Below are 20 T cell receptor beta chains sequenced from a single sample in a study of shared clonotypes between healthy human individuals. TCRdb's table, derived via immunoSEQ multiplex PCR, lists solely in-frame clones and lacks some. This sample has a few million clones, with under 95% found just once. The sequenced material came from naive CD4+ T cells from PBMCs. The subset here: CD45RA+ positively selected. These receptors originate from a man aged 18 to 29 in good health. Some clones in this sample may be carry-over from other donors' samples.

This chain links TRBV10-3 with TRBJ2-5; 12 bases fit TRBD2. Germline trimming cut 8 bases from V and 5 bases from J; bases unmatched to any gene: 9. The germline V gene has CDR1 ENHRY and CDR2 SYGVKD. The CDR3 loop spans 15 amino acids. This chain's CDR3 is CAISTTSGSGETQYF. CDR3 nucleotides: TGTGCCATCTCCACGACTAGCGGGAGTGGGGAGACCCAGTACTTC.

This clone was seen a single time. This sequence joins TRBV4-1 and TRBJ2-7; the match to TRBD1 covers 11 bases. The CDR3 extends over 13 amino acids. The junction had 2 bases not matched to a gene; V was cut back by 8 bases and J by 2 bases. CDR1 MGHRA and CDR2 YSYEKL come from the germline V gene. The CDR3 DNA follows: TGCGCCAGCTCGGACAGGGGGCCCTACGAGCAGTACTTC. It translates to CASSDRGPYEQYF.

J is TRBJ2-4 and V is TRBV6-5; D gene unclear. This CDR3 region has 16 residues. V was cut by 0 bases and J by 1 base, with 10 bases left in between. In germline, CDR1 is MNHEY, CDR2 SVGAGI. The CDR3 loop reads CASSYSMSHAKNIQYF. In DNA form, the CDR3 reads TGTGCCAGCAGTTACTCGATGTCCCACGCCAAAAACATTCAGTACTTC.

The chain combines TRBV6-1 with TRBJ2-2, with D hard to call. The germline V and J ends were trimmed by 6 bases and 0 bases, with 11 bases remaining between them. The CDR3 spans 15 residues. From germline, CDR1 is MNHNS and CDR2 SASEGT. CDR3 coding DNA: TGTGCCAGCAGCCCGGCCCGCCCGAACACCGGGGAGCTGTTTTTT. This encodes CASSPARPNTGELFF.

V is TRBV30 and J is TRBJ2-2; possible D gene TRBD2, 6 bases. This CDR3 contains 15 residues. Between the trimmed V and J ends, which lost 0 bases and 7 bases, there was a span of 15 bases. CDR1 GTSNPN and CDR2 SVGIG come from the germline V gene (reference sequence). The CDR3 sequence: CAWSVPPGLLGELFF. CDR3 nucleotides: TGTGCCTGGAGTGTCCCACCGGGACTTCTCGGGGAGCTGTTTTTT. The full variable domain, its missing parts supplied by reference TRBV30 and TRBJ2-2, is SQTIHQWPATLVQPVGSPLSLECTVEGTSNPNLYWYRQAAGRGLQLLFYSVGIGQISSEVPQNLSASRPQDRQFILSSKKLLLSDSGFYLCAWSVPPGLLGELFFGEGSRLTVL.

The rearrangement uses TRBV12-5 and TRBJ2-5; perhaps TRBD2 as D (5 bases). The CDR3 spans 19 residues. Trimming removed 2 bases at V and 4 bases at J, with 26 bases between. Germline V lookup: CDR1 LGHNT, CDR2 FRNRAP. Here the CDR3 reads CASGLTPSIISGGPETQYF. The DNA for the CDR3 is TGTGCTAGTGGTTTGACACCGAGTATTATTTCGGGCGGGCCAGAGACCCAGTACTTC.

The genes are TRBV18 and TRBJ2-3; D uncertain. This CDR3 is built from 15 residues. Germline CDR1 reads KGHSH; CDR2 reads LQKENI. V lost 6 bases and J lost 3, with 16 bases in between. The CDR3 DNA reads TGTGCCAGCTCTCCAGACACCCGCCCGACAGATACGCAGTATTTT. Translating gives CASSPDTRPTDTQYF.

The gene calls are TRBV13 and TRBJ2-3; tentative D call: TRBD1 (5 bases). The CDR3 is 13 residues long. Trimming left V 10 bases short and J 2 bases short, with 13 bases between. Germline CDR1 reads PRHDT; CDR2 reads FYEKMQ (reference sequence). The CDR3 here is CATYRQNTDTQYF. As DNA, the CDR3 is TGTGCCACCTACAGACAGAACACAGATACGCAGTATTTT.

The rearrangement joins TRBV28 to TRBJ2-7, with D maybe TRBD1 (6 bases). The CDR3 has 15 amino acids. V was shortened by 3 bases and J by 2 bases, with 14 bases between the two germline ends. CDR1 and CDR2 (germline): MDHEN, SYDVKM. Here the CDR3 reads CASSFLRSGAYEQYF. For the CDR3, the DNA is TGTGCCAGCAGTTTTCTGAGATCAGGGGCCTACGAGCAGTACTTC.

This clone has a single count. The chain uses TRBV19 and TRBJ2-2; 11 bases align to TRBD2. V shed 6 bases and J 3 bases; nucleotides not matched to a gene: 6. Germline V gene lookup returns CDR1 LNHDA and CDR2 SQIVND (reference sequence). The CDR3 totals 16 residues. The CDR3 region has the DNA TGTGCCAGTAGAGATAGCGGGAGGGCCGACACCGGGGAGCTGTTTTTT. This sequence encodes CASRDSGRADTGELFF.

Details on this clone: This same CDR3 is encoded by further DNA sequences in the sample. The rearrangement joins TRBV7-2 to TRBJ2-7; TRBD2 matches 7 bases. This CDR3 has 16 residues. The germline V gene has CDR1 SGHTA and CDR2 FQGNSA. Unmatched junction bases numbered 8, after V lost 1 base and J lost 2 bases. CDR3 loop: CASSLEGSSGAYEQYF. The CDR3 DNA reads as TGTGCCAGCAGCTTAGAAGGTTCTAGCGGCGCCTACGAGCAGTACTTC.

V and J are TRBV27 and TRBJ2-3, with unresolved D. The CDR3 sequence is 15 residues long. The germline gives CDR1 MNHEY, CDR2 SMNVEV (reference sequence). V shed 6 bases and J shed 3 bases, with 16 bases lying between them. The CDR3 spells CASRRDGLGTDTQYF. The CDR3 nucleotides read TGTGCCAGCAGAAGGGATGGCCTGGGAACAGATACGCAGTATTTT.

V usage is TRBV5-4 and J usage is TRBJ2-1; D is possibly TRBD2 (5 bases). V was cut by 6 bases and J by 1 base, with 14 bases left in between. CDR3 length: 15 amino acids. CDR1 is SGHNT, CDR2 YYREEE, per germline (reference sequence). In DNA, the CDR3 is TGTGCCAGCAAGGAAGGGCCGGGGTCCTACAATGAGCAGTTCTTC. As protein: CASKEGPGSYNEQFF.

J is TRBJ1-2 and V is TRBV11-1, with D possibly TRBD1 on 6 matching bases. This CDR3 region has 12 residues. From germline, CDR1 is SGHAT and CDR2 FQDESV (reference sequence). V was cut by 5 bases and J by 4 bases, with 8 bases left in between. This CDR3 reads CASSRGGYGYTF. CDR3 nucleotide sequence: TGTGCCAGCAGCCGAGGGGGCTATGGCTACACCTTC.

This clone occurred once. The rearrangement links TRBV28 to TRBJ1-2; D is perhaps TRBD1 (6 bases). V lost 6 bases to trimming and J lost 7 bases, with 12 bases between them. Looked up from germline, CDR1 is MDHEN and CDR2 is SYDVKM. There are 12 residues in the CDR3. CDR3 DNA sequence: TGTGCCAGCAGGCGACAGGTTCCTGGCTACACCTTC. Its protein is CASRRQVPGYTF.

Concerning this clone itself: This same CDR3 is encoded by further DNA sequences in the sample. This chain links TRBV5-1 with TRBJ2-7, with 8 bases aligning to TRBD2. The J segment lost 4 bases and the V segment lost 1 base, leaving 4 bases of the junction unmatched. Germline lookup yields CDR1 SGHRS and CDR2 YFSETQ. The CDR3 runs to 14 residues. CDR3 sequence reads: CASSLTTGGYEQYF. The CDR3 bases are TGCGCCAGCAGCTTGACTACGGGGGGGTACGAGCAGTACTTC.

The chain employs TRBV6-6 and TRBJ1-3, with D tentatively TRBD1 (6 bases). The CDR3 covers 15 residues. From germline, CDR1 is MNHNY and CDR2 SVGAGI (reference sequence). V was pared by 2 bases and J by 4 bases, with 12 bases between. The CDR3 bases are TGTGCCAGCAGTTACGAAGGGGGACCAGGAAACACCATATATTTT. As protein: CASSYEGGPGNTIYF.

The gene calls are TRBV19 and TRBJ2-2; 7 bases are a match to TRBD1. Unmatched junction bases numbered 6, after V lost 5 bases and J lost 6 bases. This CDR3 is 14 amino acids long. Germline V gene sequence: CDR1 LNHDA, CDR2 SQIVND (reference sequence). The CDR3 nucleotides are TGTGCCAGTAGTTCCACTACAGGGGCCGGGGAGCTGTTTTTT. This codes for CASSSTTGAGELFF.

The chain combines TRBV5-1 with TRBJ2-5, with TRBD2 as a possible D gene (5 bases). CDR3 length: 15 amino acids. V lost 0 bases and J lost 4, with 13 bases in between. Germline lookup yields CDR1 SGHRS and CDR2 YFSETQ. The CDR3: CASSLAVGVGETQYF. CDR3 DNA: TGCGCCAGCAGCTTGGCCGTCGGGGTGGGAGAGACCCAGTACTTC.

V is TRBV30 and J is TRBJ1-5; no firm D call. V was shortened by 0 bases and J by 11 bases, with 14 bases between the two germline ends. Germline CDR1 GTSNPN, CDR2 SVGIG (reference sequence). The CDR3 contains 13 residues. CDR3 region: CAWSVPPGKTQHF. The CDR3 nucleotides read TGTGCCTGGAGTGTACCCCCGGGAAAAACCCAGCATTTT.